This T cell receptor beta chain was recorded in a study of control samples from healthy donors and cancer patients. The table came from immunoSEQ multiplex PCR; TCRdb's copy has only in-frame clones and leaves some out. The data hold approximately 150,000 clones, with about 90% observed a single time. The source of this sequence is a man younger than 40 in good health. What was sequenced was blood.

CDR3: CASRGPINYGYTF. CDR3 bases: TGTGCCAGCAGGGGACCGATAAACTATGGCTACACCTTC. The chain links TRBV2 to TRBJ1-2; a weak D match, TRBD1 (5 bases). The CDR3 covers 13 residues. V lost 6 bases to trimming and J lost 2 bases, with 10 bases between them. Germline V gives CDR1 SNHLY, CDR2 FYNNEI.